The present TCR beta chain was sequenced within a study of OX40 agonist ivuxolimab in advanced cancers. Findings and limits, study-wide: Relatively little clonal expansion, among the lowest observed, appeared in partial responders at 0.1-3.0 mg/kg. CD8+ T cells showed, on average, more clonal expansion than CD4+ cells. Antigen specificity remained undetermined for the expanded peripheral T cells.

Data came from immunoSEQ multiplex PCR; TCRdb stores just in-frame clones and leaves some out. The sample yields about 58,000 clones, roughly four fifths seen once. Blood sampling was done at baseline, cycle 4 day 1, and cycle 7 day 1. Concerning this clone: The antigen is not known.

The TCR originated in an adult with an advanced solid tumor such as melanoma, head and neck, liver or kidney cancer. This specimen consisted of CD4+ or CD8+ T cells sorted from blood, obtained in a trial of the OX40 agonist ivuxolimab.

This CDR3 is CASSSPNLAGGPSDTQYF. The CDR3 nucleotides are TGTGCCAGCAGTTCCCCGAATTTAGCGGGGGGGCCTTCAGATACGCAGTATTTT. This sequence joins TRBV27 and TRBJ2-3, with 11 bases lining up with TRBD2. Germline trimming cut 4 bases from V and 4 bases from J; bases unmatched to any gene: 13. Germline CDR1 reads MNHEY; CDR2 reads SMNVEV (reference sequence). The CDR3 has 18 amino acids.